This is a list of T cell receptor beta chains from one sample in a study of shared clonotypes between healthy human individuals. TCRdb's copy holds only in-frame clones and misses some; the assay was immunoSEQ multiplex PCR. The sample yields some 1.4 million clones, roughly 96% seen once. The source material was naive CD4+ T cells sorted from blood. These receptors were taken from a man aged 30 to 45 in good health. Each CDR3 is given with its conserved first and last residue. The D gene is left open where the match is weak. The size entry is marked missing in some rows and otherwise reads once, few, many or a size class.

J gene	D gene	clone size	V gene	CDR3 protein	CDR3 DNA
TRBJ1-1	.	.	TRBV23-1	CASKSRNTEAFF	TGCGCCAGCAAATCAAGGAACACTGAAGCTTTCTTT
TRBJ2-2	TRBD2	.	TRBV11-2	CASRTSGKRVNTGELFF	TGTGCCAGCAGGACTAGCGGGAAAAGGGTGAACACCGGGGAGCTGTTTTTT
TRBJ2-3	.	.	TRBV28	CASSFMGTDTQYF	TGTGCCAGCAGTTTTATGGGCACAGATACGCAGTATTTT
TRBJ2-7	TRBD1	once	TRBV9	CASSPRDGTGGYEQYF	TGTGCCAGCAGCCCCCGGGACGGGACAGGGGGCTACGAGCAGTACTTC
TRBJ2-2	TRBD2	.	TRBV19	CASSTRTSGKTGELFF	TGTGCCAGTAGTACGCGGACTAGCGGGAAAACCGGGGAGCTGTTTTTT
TRBJ2-7	.	.	TRBV5-4	CASSPRPSSTYEQYF	TGTGCCAGCAGCCCCCGGCCCTCATCAACCTACGAGCAGTACTTC
TRBJ2-7	.	.	TRBV30	CAWSPGPRSSEQYF	TGTGCCTGGAGTCCCGGACCCCGATCAAGCGAGCAGTACTTC
TRBJ2-1	.	few	TRBV9	CASSVLRDNNEQFF	TGTGCCAGCAGCGTTTTACGGGACAACAATGAGCAGTTCTTC
TRBJ2-2	.	.	TRBV7-8	CASSLAGPGVAGELFF	TGTGCCAGCAGCTTAGCGGGACCAGGGGTGGCCGGGGAGCTGTTTTTT
TRBJ1-5	.	.	TRBV28	CASSLLQGSPQHF	TGTGCCAGCAGTTTACTTCAGGGTTCTCCCCAGCATTTT